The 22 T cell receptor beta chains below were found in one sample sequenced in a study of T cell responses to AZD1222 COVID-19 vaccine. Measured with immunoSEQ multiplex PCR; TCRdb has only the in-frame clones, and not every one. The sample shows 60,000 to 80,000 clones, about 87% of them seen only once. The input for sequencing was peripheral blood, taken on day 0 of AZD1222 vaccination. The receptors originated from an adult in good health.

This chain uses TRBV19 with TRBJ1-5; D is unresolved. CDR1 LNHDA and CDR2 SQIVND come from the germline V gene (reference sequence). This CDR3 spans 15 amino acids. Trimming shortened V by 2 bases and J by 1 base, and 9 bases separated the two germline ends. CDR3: CASSIRWQSNQPQHF. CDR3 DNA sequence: TGTGCCAGTAGTATAAGGTGGCAAAGCAATCAGCCCCAGCATTTT.

The CDR3 sequence is CASSRDRLSPQHF. The CDR3 DNA is TGTGCCAGCAGCAGGGACCGACTTTCACCCCAGCATTTT. The chain uses TRBV11-2 and TRBJ1-5, with D perhaps TRBD1 (5 bases). The CDR3 has 13 amino acids. Germline V gene lookup returns CDR1 SGHAT and CDR2 FQNNGV. With 5 bases removed from V and 10 bases from J, the gap between germline ends came to 15 bases.

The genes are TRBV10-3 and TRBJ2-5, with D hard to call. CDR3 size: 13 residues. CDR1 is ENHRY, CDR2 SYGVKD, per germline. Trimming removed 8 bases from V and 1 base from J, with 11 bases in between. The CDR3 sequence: CAIGVRPQETQYF. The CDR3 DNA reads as TGTGCCATCGGGGTAAGGCCCCAAGAGACCCAGTACTTC.

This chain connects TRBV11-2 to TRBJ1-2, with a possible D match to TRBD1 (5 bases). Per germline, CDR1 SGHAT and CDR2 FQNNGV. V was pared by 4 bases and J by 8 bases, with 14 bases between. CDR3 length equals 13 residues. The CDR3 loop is CASSSGTLGGYTF. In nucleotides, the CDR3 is TGTGCCAGCAGCTCTGGGACCCTTGGGGGCTACACCTTC.

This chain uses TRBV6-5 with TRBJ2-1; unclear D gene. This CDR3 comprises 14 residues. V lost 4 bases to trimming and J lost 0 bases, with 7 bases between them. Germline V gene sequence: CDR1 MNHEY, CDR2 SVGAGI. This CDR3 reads CASSFGPSYNEQFF. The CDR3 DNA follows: TGTGCCAGCAGTTTTGGCCCCTCCTACAATGAGCAGTTCTTC.

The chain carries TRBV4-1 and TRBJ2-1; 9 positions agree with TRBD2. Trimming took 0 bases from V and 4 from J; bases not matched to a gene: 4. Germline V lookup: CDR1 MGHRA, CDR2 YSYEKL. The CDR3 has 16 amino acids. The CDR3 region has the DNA TGCGCCAGCAGCCAAGATGAGGCGGGGGGGTACAATGAGCAGTTCTTC. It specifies CASSQDEAGGYNEQFF.

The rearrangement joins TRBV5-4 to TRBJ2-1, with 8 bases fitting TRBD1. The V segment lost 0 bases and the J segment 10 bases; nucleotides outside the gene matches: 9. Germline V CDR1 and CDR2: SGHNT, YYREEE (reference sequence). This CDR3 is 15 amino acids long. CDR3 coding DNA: TGTGCCAGCAGCTTGGCCTTGGACAGGGCGGACGAGCAGTTCTTC. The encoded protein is CASSLALDRADEQFF.

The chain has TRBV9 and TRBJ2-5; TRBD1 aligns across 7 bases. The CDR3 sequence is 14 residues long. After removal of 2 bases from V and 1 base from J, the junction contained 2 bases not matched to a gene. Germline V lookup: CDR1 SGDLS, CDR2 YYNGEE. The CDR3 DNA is TGTGCCAGCAGCGTCGGGACAGCCCAAGAGACCCAGTACTTC. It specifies CASSVGTAQETQYF.

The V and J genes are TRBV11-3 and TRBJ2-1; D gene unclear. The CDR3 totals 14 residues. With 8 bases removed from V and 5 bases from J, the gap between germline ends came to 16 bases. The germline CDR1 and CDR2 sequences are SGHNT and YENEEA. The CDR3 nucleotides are TGTGCCAGCGCTATAAGGGATTTCAACAATGAGCAGTTCTTC. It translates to CASAIRDFNNEQFF. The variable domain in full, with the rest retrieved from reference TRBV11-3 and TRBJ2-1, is EAGVVQSPRYKIIEKKQPVAFWCNPISGHNTLYWYLQNLGQGPELLIRYENEEAVDDSQLPKDRFSAERLKGVDSTLKIQPAELGDSAVYLCASAIRDFNNEQFFGPGTRLTVL.

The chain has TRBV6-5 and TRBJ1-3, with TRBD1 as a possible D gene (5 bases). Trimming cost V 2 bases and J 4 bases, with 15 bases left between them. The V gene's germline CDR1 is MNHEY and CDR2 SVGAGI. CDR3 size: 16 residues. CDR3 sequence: CASSYDGTLGGNTIYF. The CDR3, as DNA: TGTGCCAGCAGTTACGATGGGACCTTAGGAGGAAACACCATATATTTT.

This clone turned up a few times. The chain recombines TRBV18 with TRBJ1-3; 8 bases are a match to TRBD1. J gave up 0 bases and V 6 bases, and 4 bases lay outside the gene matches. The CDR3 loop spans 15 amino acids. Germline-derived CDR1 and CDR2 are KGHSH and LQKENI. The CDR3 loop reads CASSPDRASGNTIYF. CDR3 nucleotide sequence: TGTGCCAGCTCTCCGGACAGGGCCTCTGGAAACACCATATATTTT.

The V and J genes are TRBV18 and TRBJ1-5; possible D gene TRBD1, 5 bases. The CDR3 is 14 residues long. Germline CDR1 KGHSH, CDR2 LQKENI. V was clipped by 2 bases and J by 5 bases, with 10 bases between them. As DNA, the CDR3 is TGTGCCAGCTCACCAGTGGGCAGGGATCAGCCCCAGCATTTT. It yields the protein CASSPVGRDQPQHF. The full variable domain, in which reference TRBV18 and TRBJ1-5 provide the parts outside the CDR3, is NAGVMQNPRHLVRRRGQEARLRCSPMKGHSHVYWYRQLPEEGLKFMVYLQKENIIDESGMPKERFSAEFPKEGPSILRIQQVVRGDSAAYFCASSPVGRDQPQHFGDGTRLSIL.

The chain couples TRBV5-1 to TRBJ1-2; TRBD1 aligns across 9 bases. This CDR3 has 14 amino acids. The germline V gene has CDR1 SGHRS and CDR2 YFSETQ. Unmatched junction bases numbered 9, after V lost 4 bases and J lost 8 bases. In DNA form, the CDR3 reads TGCGCCAGCAGCCCGTTACAGGGGGCGCAAGGCTACACCTTC. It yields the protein CASSPLQGAQGYTF.

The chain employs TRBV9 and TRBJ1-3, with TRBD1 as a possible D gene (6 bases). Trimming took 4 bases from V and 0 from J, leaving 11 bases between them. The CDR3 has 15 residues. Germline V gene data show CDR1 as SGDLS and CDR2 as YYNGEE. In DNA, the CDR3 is TGTGCCAGCAGCCCAGGACAGTTCTCTGGAAACACCATATATTTT. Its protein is CASSPGQFSGNTIYF.

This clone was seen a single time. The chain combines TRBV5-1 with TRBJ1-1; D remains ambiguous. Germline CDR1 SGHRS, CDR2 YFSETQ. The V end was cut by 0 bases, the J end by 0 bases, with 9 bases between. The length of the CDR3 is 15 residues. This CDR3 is CASSLGPGMNTEAFF. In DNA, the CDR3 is TGCGCCAGCAGCTTGGGTCCGGGGATGAACACTGAAGCTTTCTTT.

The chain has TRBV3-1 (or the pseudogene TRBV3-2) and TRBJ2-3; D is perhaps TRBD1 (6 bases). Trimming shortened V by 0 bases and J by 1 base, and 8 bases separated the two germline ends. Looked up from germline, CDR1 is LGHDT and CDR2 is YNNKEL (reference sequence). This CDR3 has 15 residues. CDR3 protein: CASSQDQGRTDTQYF. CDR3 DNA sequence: TGTGCCAGCAGCCAAGATCAGGGGCGCACAGATACGCAGTATTTT.

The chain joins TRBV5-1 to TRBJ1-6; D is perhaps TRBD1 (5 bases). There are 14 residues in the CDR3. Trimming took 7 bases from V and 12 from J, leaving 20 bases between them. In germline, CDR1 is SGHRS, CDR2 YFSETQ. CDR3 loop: CASGLTPGGEPLHF. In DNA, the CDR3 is TGCGCCAGCGGGCTGACCCCCGGGGGAGAACCCCTCCACTTT.

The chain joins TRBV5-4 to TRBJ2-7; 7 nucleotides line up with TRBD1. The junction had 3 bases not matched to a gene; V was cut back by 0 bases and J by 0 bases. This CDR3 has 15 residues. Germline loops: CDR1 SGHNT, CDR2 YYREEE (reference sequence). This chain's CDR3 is CASSLGTGASYEQYF. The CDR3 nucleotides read TGTGCCAGCAGCTTGGGGACAGGAGCCTCCTACGAGCAGTACTTC.

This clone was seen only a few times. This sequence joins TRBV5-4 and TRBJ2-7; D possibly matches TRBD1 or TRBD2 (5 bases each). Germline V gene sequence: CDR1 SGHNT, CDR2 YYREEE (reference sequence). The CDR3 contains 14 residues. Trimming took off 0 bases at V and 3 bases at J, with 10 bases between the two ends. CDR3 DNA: TGTGCCAGCAGCTTGGGGGGACCACTCTACGAGCAGTACTTC. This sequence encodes CASSLGGPLYEQYF.

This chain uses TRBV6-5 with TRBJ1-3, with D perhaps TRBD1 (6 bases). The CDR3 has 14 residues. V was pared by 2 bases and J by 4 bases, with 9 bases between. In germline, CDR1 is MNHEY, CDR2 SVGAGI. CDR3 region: CASSYGGAGNTIYF. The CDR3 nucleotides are TGTGCCAGCAGTTACGGGGGGGCAGGAAACACCATATATTTT.

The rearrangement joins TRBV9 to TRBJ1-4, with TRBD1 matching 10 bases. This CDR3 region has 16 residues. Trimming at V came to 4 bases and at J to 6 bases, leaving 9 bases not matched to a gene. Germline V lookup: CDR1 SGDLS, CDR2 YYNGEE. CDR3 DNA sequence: TGTGCCAGCAGCATTCATATCGGGACAGGGGATGAAAAACTGTTTTTT. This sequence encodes CASSIHIGTGDEKLFF. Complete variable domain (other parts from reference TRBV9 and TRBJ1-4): DSGVTQTPKHLITATGQRVTLRCSPRSGDLSVYWYQQSLDQGLQFLIQYYNGEERAKGNILERFSAQQFPDLHSELNLSSLELGDSALYFCASSIHIGTGDEKLFFGSGTQLSVL.

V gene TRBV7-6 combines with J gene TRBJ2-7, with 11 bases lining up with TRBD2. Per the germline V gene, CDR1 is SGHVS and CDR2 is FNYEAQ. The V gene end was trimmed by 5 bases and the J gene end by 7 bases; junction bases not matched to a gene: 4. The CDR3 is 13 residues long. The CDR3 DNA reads TGTGCCAGCAGCCCCCGACTAGCGGGGGAGCAGTACTTC. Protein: CASSPRLAGEQYF.